The 21 T cell receptor beta chains below were found in one sample sequenced in a study of blood T cells in healthy people across ages. It was with a sample-barcoded 5' primer and a J-beta primer mix that a second PCR of roughly 6 to 11 cycles was run. One entry per CDR3 protein results from TCRdb running MiXCR on the 5' RACE reads. The sample lists about 800,000 distinct CDR3 sequences, 25% seen once, with under 4.5% in the top ten. These data were also filed under a second study, of T cells of mothers and their children.

Input material: blood. Receptors originate from a boy younger than 18 in good health.

The rearrangement links TRBV15 to TRBJ2-3; D is unclear. Germline-derived CDR1 and CDR2 are LNHNV and YYDKDF (reference sequence). Trimming took off 1 base at V and 5 bases at J, with 13 bases between the two ends. The CDR3 consists of 15 residues. The CDR3 spells CATSRASPSRDTQYF. CDR3 DNA sequence: TGTGCCACCAGCAGAGCGTCACCCTCGAGAGATACGCAGTATTTT.

This clonotype came up many times. The chain is built from TRBV7-9 and TRBJ2-7; 9 bases agree with TRBD1. Germline V CDR1 and CDR2: SEHNR, FQNEAQ (reference sequence). The CDR3 is 12 residues long. The J segment lost 4 bases and the V segment lost 8 bases, leaving 3 bases of the junction unmatched. The chain's CDR3 is CASGQGTYEQYF. CDR3 sequence (DNA): TGTGCCAGCGGACAGGGGACATACGAGCAGTACTTC.

V usage is TRBV3-1 and J usage is TRBJ1-6; TRBD1 matches 7 bases. V trimming: 2 bases; J trimming: 9 bases; junction bases outside the gene matches: 1. The V gene's germline CDR1 is LGHDT and CDR2 YNNKEL (reference sequence). The CDR3 spans 13 residues. CDR3 protein: CASSQQGVSPLHF. CDR3 bases: TGTGCCAGCAGCCAACAGGGGGTTTCACCCCTCCACTTT.

This clonotype occurred a few times. The rearrangement links TRBV10-3 to TRBJ1-4; D is possibly TRBD1 (5 bases). The germline V gene has CDR1 ENHRY and CDR2 SYGVKD. Between the trimmed V and J ends, which lost 6 bases and 0 bases, there was a span of 8 bases. The CDR3 covers 14 residues. CDR3 sequence (DNA): TGTGCCATCAGCCAGGGCGCAACTAATGAAAAACTGTTTTTT. Amino acids: CAISQGATNEKLFF.

Of note for this clonotype: A much larger clone sits a single nucleotide away, making a read error possible. The chain uses TRBV20-1 and TRBJ2-7; D not certain. CDR1 and CDR2 from the germline V gene are DFQATT and SNEGSKA (reference sequence). This CDR3 has 11 residues. CDR3 region: CSVRDDYEQYF. CDR3 coding DNA: TGCAGTGTTAGAGATGACTACGAGCAGTACTTC.

The V gene is TRBV20-1, the J gene TRBJ1-4; 7 bases line up with TRBD1. V dropped 6 bases and J dropped 8; count of bases not matched to a gene: 21. Germline values: CDR1 DFQATT, CDR2 SNEGSKA (reference sequence). The length of the CDR3 is 17 residues. The CDR3 spells CSARGQGRTRDREKLFF. The CDR3 nucleotides read TGCAGTGCGAGGGGGCAGGGCAGGACCCGTGATCGGGAAAAACTGTTTTTT.

This sequence joins TRBV7-2 and TRBJ1-2; tentative D call: TRBD1 (5 bases). The CDR3 has 13 residues. Germline assignment: CDR1 SGHTA and CDR2 FQGNSA. V was trimmed by 3 bases and J by 4 bases, leaving 9 bases between them. CDR3 sequence reads: CASSLGPTYGYTF. Here the CDR3 DNA reads TGTGCCAGCAGCTTGGGACCGACCTATGGCTACACCTTC.

This clonotype has just a few counts. This chain uses TRBV27 with TRBJ1-5; 7 bases are a match to TRBD1. Germline lookup yields CDR1 MNHEY and CDR2 SMNVEV (reference sequence). The CDR3 runs to 18 residues. The J segment lost 3 bases and the V segment lost 0 bases, leaving 11 bases of the junction unmatched. CDR3 DNA sequence: TGTGCCAGCAGTTTATCAACCCCGGGGGGGACAGACAATCAGCCCCAGCATTTT. It translates to CASSLSTPGGTDNQPQHF.

This clonotype was seen a handful of times. At one boundary the junction diverges from the germline segment, which might be a read error. The chain employs TRBV7-9 and TRBJ1-2; D remains unclear. The CDR3 runs 12 residues. Germline CDR1 and CDR2: SEHNR and FQNEAQ (reference sequence). The CDR3 DNA follows: TGTGTCAGCAGCTCCGTCACCTATGGCTACACCTTC. As protein: CVSSSVTYGYTF.

The rearrangement uses TRBV6-6 and TRBJ2-7; TRBD2 matches 12 bases. The CDR3 spans 13 residues. Trimming removed 8 bases from V and 3 bases from J; junction bases left unmatched: 2. Germline CDR1 and CDR2: MNHNY and SVGAGI (reference sequence). CDR3 sequence (DNA): TGTGCCAGCCCGACTAGCGGGGGCTACGAGCAGTACTTC. Its protein product is CASPTSGGYEQYF.

This chain uses TRBV3-1 with TRBJ2-7; tentatively, D is TRBD1 or TRBD2 (5 bases each). This CDR3 has 17 amino acids. Per the germline V gene, CDR1 is LGHDT and CDR2 is YNNKEL (reference sequence). V lost 4 bases to trimming and J lost 2 bases, with 21 bases between them. Here the CDR3 DNA reads TGTGCCAGCAGCCCCGGGTACGGGGCAGCCGCCACCTACGAGCAGTACTTC. Protein: CASSPGYGAAATYEQYF.

V gene TRBV6-4 combines with J gene TRBJ1-4; 7 nucleotides line up with TRBD1. This CDR3 spans 17 amino acids. Germline-derived CDR1 and CDR2 are MRHNA and SNTAGT. V trimming: 4 bases; J trimming: 6 bases; junction bases outside the gene matches: 14. CDR3 DNA: TGTGCCAGCAGTGCCGACGCGTTGGCCACAGGGGATGAAAAACTGTTTTTT. It specifies CASSADALATGDEKLFF.

V and J are TRBV29-1 and TRBJ1-1; a weak D match, TRBD1 (6 bases). Germline lookup yields CDR1 SQVTM and CDR2 ANQGSEA. The germline V and J ends were trimmed by 7 bases and 8 bases, with 11 bases remaining between them. There are 10 residues in the CDR3. CDR3 in amino acids: CSASRGEAFF. DNA of the CDR3: TGCAGCGCCAGTAGGGGGGAAGCTTTCTTT.

In its sample, this clonotype was seen a few times. The CDR3 region is CASRGQFGNEQFF. The CDR3 coding sequence is TGTGCCAGCAGAGGACAGTTTGGCAATGAGCAGTTCTTC. J is TRBJ2-5 and V is TRBV2; possibly TRBD1 for D (6 bases). The J call is doubtful: the DNA matches TRBJ2-1 better. The CDR3 spans 13 residues. CDR1 and CDR2 from the germline V gene are SNHLY and FYNNEI.

The rearrangement joins TRBV9 to TRBJ2-1; 11 nucleotides match TRBD1. The J call could be wrong; TRBJ2-7 is a better fit for the DNA end. The CDR3 covers 19 residues. In germline, CDR1 is SGDLS, CDR2 YYNGEE. This chain's CDR3 is CASSVSAQTGTGGNYEQYF. The CDR3 DNA sequence: TGTGCCAGCAGCGTATCGGCCCAGACCGGGACAGGGGGGAACTACGAGCAGTACTTC.

The chain uses TRBV7-2 and TRBJ1-4; D is possibly TRBD1 (6 bases). The CDR3 has 15 residues. In germline, CDR1 is SGHTA, CDR2 FQGNSA. V lost 1 base and J lost 7, with 13 bases in between. CDR3 in DNA: TGTGCCAGCAGCTTAGGTCCAGGGGCTGGTGAAAAACTGTTTTTT. The encoded protein is CASSLGPGAGEKLFF.

This clonotype has just one count. The chain uses TRBV6-2 or TRBV6-3 and TRBJ2-1; D is possibly TRBD1 (6 bases). The CDR3 runs 16 residues. The V gene lost 7 bases and the J gene lost 3 bases, with 19 bases spanning the gap. Germline V lookup: CDR1 MNHEY, CDR2 SVGEGT. The chain's CDR3 is CASTLDRPAGYNEQFF. CDR3 DNA: TGTGCCAGCACCCTGGACAGACCTGCCGGCTACAATGAGCAGTTCTTC.

The J gene is TRBJ2-4, the V gene TRBV28; possibly TRBD1 for D (5 bases). V was cut by 5 bases and J by 2 bases, with 22 bases left in between. CDR1 is MDHEN and CDR2 is SYDVKM in the germline V gene. The CDR3 is made up of 18 amino acids. CDR3 residues: CASSPRPLGLGSKNIQYF. DNA for the CDR3: TGTGCCAGCAGTCCGAGGCCTTTGGGGCTTGGGTCCAAAAACATTCAGTACTTC.

The chain is built from TRBV12-3 or TRBV12-4 and TRBJ2-3, with D unresolved. With 7 bases removed from V and 1 base from J, the gap between germline ends came to 9 bases. The CDR3 length is 13 residues. This CDR3 reads CASNADRTDTQYF. In nucleotides, the CDR3 is TGTGCCAGCAACGCTGACCGCACAGATACGCAGTATTTT.

The CDR3 coding sequence is TGTGCCAGCAGCTTGGAACTAGCTTTCTACGAGCAGTACTTC. It yields the protein CASSLELAFYEQYF. The rearrangement links TRBV5-6 to TRBJ2-7, with D possibly TRBD2 on 6 matching bases. V was clipped by 0 bases and J by 3 bases, with 10 bases between them. The CDR3 extends over 14 amino acids. The germline V gene has CDR1 SGHDT and CDR2 YYEEEE.

This clonotype was picked up a small number of times. This sequence joins TRBV5-1 and TRBJ1-5; the D gene is possibly TRBD1 (5 bases). The V and J ends lost 4 bases and 2 bases respectively, with 13 bases between them. Germline V CDR1 and CDR2: SGHRS, YFSETQ. This CDR3 comprises 15 residues. The CDR3 nucleotides are TGCGCCAGCAGCGAGGGACCTTGGGGCAATCAGCCCCAGCATTTT. Translating it yields CASSEGPWGNQPQHF.